The 32 T cell receptor beta chains in this list originate from one sample, sequenced in a study of cytomegalovirus exposure and HLA in healthy donors. Both 60 Vbeta primers and 13 Jbeta primers went into the PCR. Measured with immunoSEQ multiplex PCR; TCRdb has only the in-frame clones, and not every one. The sample contains 170,000 or so clones, roughly 87% of which appear only once. Sample: PBMCs. These receptors all stem from a man between 45 and 60 years old in good health and CMV-seronegative.

The V gene is TRBV27, the J gene TRBJ2-1; a possible D gene is TRBD1 (6 bases). Germline V gene sequence: CDR1 MNHEY, CDR2 SMNVEV (reference sequence). The CDR3 is 12 residues long. Trimming removed 5 bases from V and 9 bases from J, with 11 bases in between. CDR3 protein: CASSLIGGEQFF. In DNA form, the CDR3 reads TGTGCCAGCAGTCTAATAGGGGGTGAGCAGTTCTTC.

V gene TRBV19 combines with J gene TRBJ1-2; D unclear. Trimming took off 5 bases at V and 1 base at J, with 11 bases between the two ends. The CDR3 is made up of 14 amino acids. Germline V CDR1 and CDR2: LNHDA, SQIVND (reference sequence). For the CDR3, the DNA is TGTGCCAGTAGTCTCGGACGGGATAACTATGGCTACACCTTC. Protein product: CASSLGRDNYGYTF.

This chain connects TRBV6-5 to TRBJ2-3; D ambiguous. Trimming left V 0 bases short and J 6 bases short, with 7 bases between. CDR3 length equals 13 residues. In germline, CDR1 is MNHEY, CDR2 SVGAGI. Here the CDR3 reads CASSYSKEDTQYF. CDR3 DNA: TGTGCCAGCAGTTACTCGAAAGAGGATACGCAGTATTTT.

This clone showed up just once. V usage is TRBV11-1 and J usage is TRBJ2-3; TRBD1 aligns across 9 bases. CDR1 SGHAT and CDR2 FQDESV come from the germline V gene (reference sequence). The CDR3 runs 18 residues. J lost 2 bases, V lost 3 bases, and 12 bases had no gene match. CDR3 sequence reads: CASSLLGQGFLSTDTQYF. The CDR3 DNA is TGTGCCAGCAGCTTGTTGGGACAGGGCTTCCTTTCCACAGATACGCAGTATTTT. Variable domain in full (rest from reference TRBV11-1 and TRBJ2-3): EAEVAQSPRYKITEKSQAVAFWCDPISGHATLYWYRQILGQGPELLVQFQDESVVDDSQLPKDRFSAERLKGVDSTLKIQPAELGDSAMYLCASSLLGQGFLSTDTQYFGPGTRLTVL.

This chain uses TRBV6-5 with TRBJ2-5; D is uncertain. The length of the CDR3 is 13 residues. CDR1 and CDR2 (germline): MNHEY, SVGAGI. V lost 9 bases to trimming and J lost 2 bases, with 13 bases between them. The CDR3 bases are TGTGCCAGTAAAGGAGATCCGCAAGAGACCCAGTACTTC. Translation gives CASKGDPQETQYF.

This sequence joins TRBV5-6 and TRBJ2-7, with a tentative D call TRBD2 (5 bases). The CDR3 has 11 residues. Trimming cost V 3 bases and J 4 bases, with 5 bases left between them. Germline V gives CDR1 SGHDT, CDR2 YYEEEE. In DNA, the CDR3 is TGTGCCAGCAGCTCGGGGTACGAGCAGTACTTC. Translated, it gives CASSSGYEQYF.

The chain joins TRBV7-2 to TRBJ2-3; 7 nucleotides match TRBD2. CDR1 SGHTA and CDR2 FQGNSA come from the germline V gene. The CDR3 is 13 residues long. V trimming: 10 bases; J trimming: 1 base; junction bases outside the gene matches: 5. CDR3 protein: CATSGGRTDTQYF. The CDR3 DNA follows: TGTGCCACTAGCGGAGGCCGCACAGATACGCAGTATTTT.

The genes are TRBV5-4 and TRBJ1-6; D gene uncertain. Germline V gene data show CDR1 as SGHNT and CDR2 as YYREEE (reference sequence). The V end lost 4 bases, the J end lost 7 bases, and 15 bases lay between the germline ends. The CDR3 is 15 amino acids. The CDR3 nucleotides read TGTGCCAGCAGCCAAAGCCGGCCCGGGAATTCACCCCTCCACTTT. Protein product: CASSQSRPGNSPLHF.

The chain combines TRBV11-2 with TRBJ2-7; the D is unclear. V was shortened by 5 bases and J by 3 bases, with 17 bases between the two germline ends. Germline CDR1 and CDR2: SGHAT and FQNNGV. The CDR3 covers 15 residues. Here the CDR3 DNA reads TGTGCCAGCAGCCCAGGTTCCCCGGTGGGCTACGAGCAGTACTTC. Translation: CASSPGSPVGYEQYF.

The chain joins TRBV29-1 to TRBJ1-1; D not resolved. This CDR3 is built from 12 residues. Trimming removed 2 bases from V and 4 bases from J, with 8 bases in between. Per the germline V gene, CDR1 is SQVTM and CDR2 is ANQGSEA. The chain's CDR3 is CSVELAVTEAFF. The CDR3 DNA reads as TGCAGCGTTGAACTGGCGGTCACTGAAGCTTTCTTT.

V is TRBV28 and J is TRBJ2-5; TRBD2 agrees at 10 bases. The CDR3 totals 16 residues. Germline assignment: CDR1 MDHEN and CDR2 SYDVKM. After removal of 5 bases from V and 7 bases from J, the junction contained 13 bases not matched to a gene. The chain's CDR3 is CASSLSPGTSEGTQYF. In DNA, the CDR3 is TGTGCCAGCAGTCTATCACCCGGGACTAGCGAGGGGACCCAGTACTTC.

V is TRBV6-5 and J is TRBJ2-1; possible D gene TRBD2, 5 bases. Trimming shortened V by 6 bases and J by 8 bases, and 11 bases separated the two germline ends. The CDR3 has 12 amino acids. CDR1 MNHEY and CDR2 SVGAGI come from the germline V gene. DNA for the CDR3: TGTGCCAGCAGACGTAGCGCACATGAGCAGTTCTTC. It yields the protein CASRRSAHEQFF.

V and J are TRBV19 and TRBJ2-3, with D hard to call. Trimming left V 3 bases short and J 0 bases short, with 7 bases between. In germline, CDR1 is LNHDA, CDR2 SQIVND (reference sequence). The CDR3 has 14 residues. CDR3 DNA: TGTGCCAGTAGTATCCCCGGGAGCACAGATACGCAGTATTTT. The encoded protein is CASSIPGSTDTQYF.

This chain connects TRBV6-5 to TRBJ2-1, with 7 positions matching TRBD1. The CDR3 has 15 amino acids. J was trimmed by 2 bases and V by 2 bases; bases with no gene match: 3. CDR1 is MNHEY, CDR2 SVGAGI, per germline. DNA for the CDR3: TGTGCCAGCAGTTACGCCGGGACAGCCTACAATGAGCAGTTCTTC. Protein sequence: CASSYAGTAYNEQFF.

This clone was recorded only once. This chain uses TRBV30 with TRBJ2-3; 9 bases line up with TRBD2. CDR1 and CDR2 from the germline V gene are GTSNPN and SVGIG (reference sequence). CDR3 size: 13 residues. V was pared by 4 bases and J by 4 bases, with 3 bases of the junction left unmatched. The CDR3 loop reads CAWTSGTPDTQYF. The CDR3 bases are TGTGCCTGGACTAGCGGGACCCCAGATACGCAGTATTTT.

This clone occurred once. The J gene is TRBJ1-5, the V gene TRBV19; 9 positions match TRBD1. The CDR3 has 15 residues. Germline V lookup: CDR1 LNHDA, CDR2 SQIVND (reference sequence). Trimming removed 5 bases from V and 7 bases from J; junction bases left unmatched: 9. CDR3 in DNA: TGTGCCAGTAGTCTCGGCCGACAGGGGGGACAGCCCCAGCATTTT. This sequence encodes CASSLGRQGGQPQHF.

The gene calls are TRBV7-9 and TRBJ2-7; tentative D call: TRBD1 (6 bases). The CDR3 runs 14 residues. The V and J ends lost 4 bases and 0 bases respectively, with 10 bases between them. Germline assignment: CDR1 SEHNR and CDR2 FQNEAQ (reference sequence). In DNA form, the CDR3 reads TGTGCCAGCAGCTCACAGGGAATCTCCTACGAGCAGTACTTC. It is translated as CASSSQGISYEQYF.

This chain connects TRBV7-6 to TRBJ2-7; D is possibly TRBD1 (6 bases). Trimming cost V 5 bases and J 5 bases, with 13 bases left between them. The CDR3 is 13 residues long. CDR1 and CDR2 from the germline V gene are SGHVS and FNYEAQ. CDR3 DNA sequence: TGTGCCAGCAGCCTAACTGGGGACAACGAGCAGTACTTC. It specifies CASSLTGDNEQYF.

The chain is built from TRBV4-1 and TRBJ2-4; D unresolved. Germline values: CDR1 MGHRA, CDR2 YSYEKL. The CDR3 covers 18 residues. Trimming stripped 0 bases from V and 1 base from J, with 16 bases between. The CDR3 loop is CASSQDPPATAAKNIQYF. In DNA, the CDR3 is TGCGCCAGCAGCCAAGATCCCCCAGCGACCGCCGCCAAAAACATTCAGTACTTC.

This chain connects TRBV7-9 to TRBJ1-4; the D gene is possibly TRBD1 (5 bases). The CDR3 is 12 amino acids. Germline V CDR1 and CDR2: SEHNR, FQNEAQ (reference sequence). The ends were cut back, 10 bases at V and 8 bases at J, with 14 bases in the middle. This CDR3 is CAMRRGEEKLFF. The CDR3 DNA reads as TGTGCCATGCGGCGGGGGGAAGAAAAACTGTTTTTT.

CDR3 region: CASSLNKNQPQHF. The DNA of the CDR3 is TGTGCCAGCAGCTTAAACAAGAATCAGCCCCAGCATTTT. The rearrangement joins TRBV7-2 to TRBJ1-5; D is uncertain. Germline V gene data show CDR1 as SGHTA and CDR2 as FQGNSA. V was shortened by 2 bases and J by 4 bases, with 6 bases between the two germline ends. The CDR3 runs 13 residues.

This CDR3 reads CASSPDRREQYF. CDR3 in DNA: TGTGCCAGCAGCCCAGACAGGCGGGAGCAGTACTTC. This chain uses TRBV5-8 with TRBJ2-7, with TRBD1 as a possible D gene (6 bases). Trimming removed 4 bases at V and 7 bases at J, with 12 bases between. The CDR3 is 12 residues long. Germline-derived CDR1 and CDR2 are SGHTS and YDEGEE.

The sample holds one count of this clone. The chain has TRBV29-1 and TRBJ2-3; D may be TRBD2 (5 bases). Germline CDR1 is SQVTM and CDR2 is ANQGSEA. V was shortened by 7 bases and J by 3 bases, with 14 bases between the two germline ends. The CDR3 totals 13 residues. CDR3 sequence (DNA): TGCAGCGCCGCCCCCGGGATAACAGATACGCAGTATTTT. Its translation: CSAAPGITDTQYF.

The DNA of the CDR3 is TGCGCCAGCAGCTTGGGGGCATCCAGGCACACTGAAGCTTTCTTT. This gives the protein CASSLGASRHTEAFF. The chain employs TRBV5-1 and TRBJ1-1; D uncertain. Germline lookup yields CDR1 SGHRS and CDR2 YFSETQ. This CDR3 is 15 amino acids long. V was clipped by 0 bases and J by 3 bases, with 12 bases between them.

The V gene is TRBV5-1, the J gene TRBJ1-3; 10 positions agree with TRBD1. V lost 5 bases, J lost 0 bases, and 5 bases stayed unmatched. The germline gives CDR1 SGHRS, CDR2 YFSETQ. This CDR3 has 16 amino acids. The CDR3 sequence: CASRGQGWPSGNTIYF. DNA for the CDR3: TGCGCCAGCAGGGGACAGGGGTGGCCCTCTGGAAACACCATATATTTT.

The chain recombines TRBV4-1 with TRBJ2-7; 8 bases are shared with TRBD1. V gave up 4 bases and J gave up 1 base; unmatched junction bases: 9. In germline, CDR1 is MGHRA, CDR2 YSYEKL. The CDR3 spans 16 residues. CDR3 region: CASSRPQGGLSYEQYF. The DNA of the CDR3 is TGCGCCAGCAGCCGACCACAGGGGGGTCTGTCCTACGAGCAGTACTTC.

This clone is a singleton in its sample. This chain connects TRBV7-9 to TRBJ2-5, with TRBD2 matching 10 bases. The V gene's germline CDR1 is SEHNR and CDR2 FQNEAQ (reference sequence). The CDR3 length is 16 residues. The J segment lost 5 bases and the V segment lost 5 bases, leaving 11 bases of the junction unmatched. The DNA of the CDR3 is TGTGCCAGCAGCCGTTTTTCTAGCGGGAGTCAGGAGACCCAGTACTTC. Protein: CASSRFSSGSQETQYF.

The genes are TRBV19 and TRBJ2-7; the D is unclear. This CDR3 region has 13 residues. V lost 2 bases and J lost 1, with 6 bases in between. CDR1 and CDR2 (germline): LNHDA, SQIVND (reference sequence). CDR3 loop: CASSITRSYEQYF. The CDR3 DNA reads TGTGCCAGTAGTATAACCAGATCCTACGAGCAGTACTTC.

CDR3 DNA: TGTGCCTGGAGTGTACAGGGGGGTAATTCACCCCTCCACTTT. As protein: CAWSVQGGNSPLHF. The J gene is TRBJ1-6, the V gene TRBV30; 8 bases match TRBD1. The germline CDR1 and CDR2 sequences are GTSNPN and SVGIG (reference sequence). The junction had 1 base not matched to a gene; V was cut back by 0 bases and J by 6 bases. This CDR3 contains 14 residues.

This chain uses TRBV2 with TRBJ1-2; the D gene is possibly TRBD1 (5 bases). Germline V gene data show CDR1 as SNHLY and CDR2 as FYNNEI. Trimming took off 2 bases at V and 4 bases at J, with 11 bases between the two ends. This CDR3 comprises 14 residues. The CDR3 region is CASSEQGRVYGYTF. CDR3 bases: TGTGCCAGCAGTGAACAGGGAAGGGTCTATGGCTACACCTTC.

The rearrangement joins TRBV7-9 to TRBJ1-2; D unresolved. The CDR3 extends over 14 amino acids. The V and J ends lost 1 base and 4 bases respectively, with 10 bases between them. Germline assignment: CDR1 SEHNR and CDR2 FQNEAQ (reference sequence). The CDR3 loop reads CASSLEGRGYGYTF. For the CDR3, the DNA is TGTGCCAGCAGCTTAGAAGGCCGGGGCTATGGCTACACCTTC.

DNA for the CDR3: TGTGCCAGCAGTTTATCTCCGGGGACCCAGTACTTC. It specifies CASSLSPGTQYF. The chain has TRBV28 and TRBJ2-5; D not resolved. Trimming took 1 base from V and 7 from J, leaving 7 bases between them. The germline CDR1 and CDR2 sequences are MDHEN and SYDVKM. The CDR3 is made up of 12 amino acids.